This T cell receptor (beta chain) was retrieved from a study of T cells after yellow fever vaccination. Overall study results and limits: It was a small share of clonotypes that appeared in both CD4 and CD8 compartments. Booster samples showed a return of most primary-vaccination clones (around 95% CD4, roughly 85% CD8).

This clonotype came up a few times. What it recognizes is unknown. TCRdb re-analysed the 5' RACE reads in MiXCR, keeping a single row per CDR3 protein. Here the sample spans 100,000 to 150,000 distinct CDR3 sequences, more than 6% being singletons. There are 13 residues in the CDR3. Per germline, CDR1 MDHEN and CDR2 SYDVKM. V lost 6 bases to trimming and J lost 4 bases, with 9 bases between them. The sequencing here drew on CD4+ T cells sorted from PBMCs, taken 10 to 11 days after the first yellow fever vaccination. The chain joins TRBV28 to TRBJ1-4, with D possibly matching TRBD1 (6 bases). This receptor was obtained from a man aged 18-30 years who received the YFV17D yellow fever vaccine. CDR3 nucleotides: TGTGCCAGCAGCGACAGGTTTAATGAAAAACTGTTTTTT. The encoded protein is CASSDRFNEKLFF.